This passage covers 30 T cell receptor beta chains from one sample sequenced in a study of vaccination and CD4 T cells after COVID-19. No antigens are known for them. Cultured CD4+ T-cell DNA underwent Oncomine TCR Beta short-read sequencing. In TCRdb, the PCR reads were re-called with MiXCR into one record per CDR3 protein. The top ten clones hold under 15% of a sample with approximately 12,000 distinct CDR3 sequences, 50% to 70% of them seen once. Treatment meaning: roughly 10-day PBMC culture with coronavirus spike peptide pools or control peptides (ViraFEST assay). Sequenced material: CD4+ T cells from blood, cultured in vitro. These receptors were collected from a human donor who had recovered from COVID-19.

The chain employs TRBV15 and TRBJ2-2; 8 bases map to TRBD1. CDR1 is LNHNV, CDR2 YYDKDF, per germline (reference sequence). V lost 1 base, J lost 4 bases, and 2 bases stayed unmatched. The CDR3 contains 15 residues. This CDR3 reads CATSRAGQVTGELFF. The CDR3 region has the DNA TGTGCCACCAGCAGAGCGGGACAGGTCACCGGGGAGCTGTTTTTT.

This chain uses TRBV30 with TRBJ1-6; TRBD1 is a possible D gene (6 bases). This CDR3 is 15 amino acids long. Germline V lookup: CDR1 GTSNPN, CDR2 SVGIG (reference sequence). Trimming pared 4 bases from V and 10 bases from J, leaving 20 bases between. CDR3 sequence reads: CAWKRVRTARSPLHF. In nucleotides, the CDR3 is TGTGCCTGGAAACGAGTAAGGACAGCAAGGTCACCCCTCCACTTT.

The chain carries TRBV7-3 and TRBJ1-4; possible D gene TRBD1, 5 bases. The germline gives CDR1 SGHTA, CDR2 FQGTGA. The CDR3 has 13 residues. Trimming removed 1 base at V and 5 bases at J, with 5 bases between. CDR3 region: CASSLNRNEKLFF. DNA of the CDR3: TGTGCCAGCAGCTTAAACAGGAATGAAAAACTGTTTTTT.

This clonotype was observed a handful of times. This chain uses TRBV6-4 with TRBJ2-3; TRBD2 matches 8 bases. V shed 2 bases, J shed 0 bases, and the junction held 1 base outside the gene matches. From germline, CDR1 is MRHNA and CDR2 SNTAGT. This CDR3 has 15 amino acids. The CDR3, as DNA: TGTGCCAGCAGTGACGGGACTAGTAGCACAGATACGCAGTATTTT. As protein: CASSDGTSSTDTQYF.

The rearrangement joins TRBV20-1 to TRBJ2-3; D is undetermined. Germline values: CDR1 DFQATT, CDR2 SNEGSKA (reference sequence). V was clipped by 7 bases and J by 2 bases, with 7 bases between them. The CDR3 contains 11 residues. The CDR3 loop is CSGLFTDTQYF. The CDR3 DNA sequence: TGCAGTGGACTCTTCACAGATACGCAGTATTTT.

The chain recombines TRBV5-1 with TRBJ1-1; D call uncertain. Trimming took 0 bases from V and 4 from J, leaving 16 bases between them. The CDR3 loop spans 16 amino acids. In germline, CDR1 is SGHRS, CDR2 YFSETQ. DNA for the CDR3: TGCGCCAGCAGCTTGGAAGGGCCATCCTCAAGCACTGAAGCTTTCTTT. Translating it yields CASSLEGPSSSTEAFF.

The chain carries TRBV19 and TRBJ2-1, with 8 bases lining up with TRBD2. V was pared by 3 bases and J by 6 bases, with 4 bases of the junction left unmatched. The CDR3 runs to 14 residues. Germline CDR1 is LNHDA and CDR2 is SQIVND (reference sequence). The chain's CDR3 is CASSIQREPNEQFF. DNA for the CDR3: TGTGCCAGTAGTATCCAGCGGGAGCCCAATGAGCAGTTCTTC.

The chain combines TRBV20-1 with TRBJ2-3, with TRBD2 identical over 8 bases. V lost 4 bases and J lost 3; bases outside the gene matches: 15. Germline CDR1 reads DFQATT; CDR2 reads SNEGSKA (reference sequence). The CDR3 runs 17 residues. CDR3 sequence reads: CSATPPGSGSYTDTQYF. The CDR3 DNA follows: TGCAGTGCTACCCCCCCGGGCAGCGGGAGTTATACAGATACGCAGTATTTT.

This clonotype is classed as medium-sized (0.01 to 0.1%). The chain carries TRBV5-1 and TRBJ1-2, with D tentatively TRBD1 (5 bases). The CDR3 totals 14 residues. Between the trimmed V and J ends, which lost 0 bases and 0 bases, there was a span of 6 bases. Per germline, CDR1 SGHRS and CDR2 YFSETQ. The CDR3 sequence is CASSLGTPNYGYTF. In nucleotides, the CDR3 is TGCGCCAGCAGCTTGGGGACACCTAACTATGGCTACACCTTC.

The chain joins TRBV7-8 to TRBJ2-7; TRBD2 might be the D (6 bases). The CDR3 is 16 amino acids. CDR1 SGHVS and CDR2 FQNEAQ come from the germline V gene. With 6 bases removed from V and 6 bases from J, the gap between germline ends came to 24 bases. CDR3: CASRAVGSRSVGEQYF. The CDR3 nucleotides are TGTGCCAGCAGGGCCGTCGGGAGTAGAAGTGTGGGCGAGCAGTACTTC.

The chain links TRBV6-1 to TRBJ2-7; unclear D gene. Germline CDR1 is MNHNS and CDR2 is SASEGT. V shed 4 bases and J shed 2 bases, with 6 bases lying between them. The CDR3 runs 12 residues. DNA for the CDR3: TGTGCCAGCAGTGTAAGAGCCTACGAGCAGTACTTC. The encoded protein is CASSVRAYEQYF.

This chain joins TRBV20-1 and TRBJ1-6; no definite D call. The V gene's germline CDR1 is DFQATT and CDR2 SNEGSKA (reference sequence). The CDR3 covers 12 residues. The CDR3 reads CRHRTGNSPLHF. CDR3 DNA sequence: TGCAGGCATAGGACGGGAAATTCACCCCTCCACTTT.

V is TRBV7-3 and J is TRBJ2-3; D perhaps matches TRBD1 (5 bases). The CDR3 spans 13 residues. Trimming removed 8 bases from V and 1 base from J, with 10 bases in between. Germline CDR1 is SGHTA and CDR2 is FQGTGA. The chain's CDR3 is CASGQTGTDTQYF. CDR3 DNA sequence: TGTGCCAGCGGCCAGACAGGCACAGATACGCAGTATTTT.

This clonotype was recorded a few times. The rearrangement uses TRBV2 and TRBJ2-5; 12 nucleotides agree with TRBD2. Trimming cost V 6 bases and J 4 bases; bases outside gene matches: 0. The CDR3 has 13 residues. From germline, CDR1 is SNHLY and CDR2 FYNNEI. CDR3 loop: CASRGLAGETQYF. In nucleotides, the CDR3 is TGTGCCAGCAGGGGACTAGCGGGAGAGACCCAGTACTTC.

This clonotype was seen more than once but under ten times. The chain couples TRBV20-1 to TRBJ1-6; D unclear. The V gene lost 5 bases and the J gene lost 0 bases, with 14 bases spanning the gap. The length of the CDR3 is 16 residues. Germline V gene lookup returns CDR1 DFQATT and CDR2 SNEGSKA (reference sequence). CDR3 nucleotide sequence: TGCAGTGCTCCTACAGAGACGAGCTCCTATAATTCACCCCTCCACTTT. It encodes CSAPTETSSYNSPLHF.

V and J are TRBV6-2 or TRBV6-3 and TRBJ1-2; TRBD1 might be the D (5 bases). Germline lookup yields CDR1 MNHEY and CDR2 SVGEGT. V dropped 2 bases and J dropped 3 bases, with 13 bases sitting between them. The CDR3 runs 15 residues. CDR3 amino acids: CASSYEGLLHYGYTF. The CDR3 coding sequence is TGTGCCAGCAGTTACGAGGGACTTCTTCACTATGGCTACACCTTC.

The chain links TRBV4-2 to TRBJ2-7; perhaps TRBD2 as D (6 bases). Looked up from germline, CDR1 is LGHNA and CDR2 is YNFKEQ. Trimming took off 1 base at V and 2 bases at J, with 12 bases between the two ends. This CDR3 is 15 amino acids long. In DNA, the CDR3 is TGTGCCAGCAGCCAAGGGGGGACTCCAACCTACGAGCAGTACTTC. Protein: CASSQGGTPTYEQYF.

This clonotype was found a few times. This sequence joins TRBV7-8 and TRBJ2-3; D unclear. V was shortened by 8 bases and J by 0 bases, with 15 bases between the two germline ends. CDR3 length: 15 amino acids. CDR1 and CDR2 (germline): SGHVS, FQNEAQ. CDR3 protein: CASASAAPSTDTQYF. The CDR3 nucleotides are TGTGCCAGCGCCTCGGCGGCGCCTAGCACAGATACGCAGTATTTT.

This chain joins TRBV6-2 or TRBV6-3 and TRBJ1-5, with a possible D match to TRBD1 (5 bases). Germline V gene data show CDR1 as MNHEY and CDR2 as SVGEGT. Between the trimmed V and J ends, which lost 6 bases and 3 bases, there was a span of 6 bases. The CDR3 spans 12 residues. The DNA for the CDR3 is TGTGCCAGCAGACAGGTCAATCAGCCCCAGCATTTT. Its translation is CASRQVNQPQHF.

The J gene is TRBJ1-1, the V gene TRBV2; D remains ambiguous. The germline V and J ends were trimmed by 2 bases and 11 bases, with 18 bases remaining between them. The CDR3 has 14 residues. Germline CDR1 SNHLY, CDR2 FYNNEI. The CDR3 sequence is CASSEFGPAAGAFF. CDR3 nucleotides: TGTGCCAGCAGTGAATTCGGACCGGCCGCTGGGGCTTTCTTT.

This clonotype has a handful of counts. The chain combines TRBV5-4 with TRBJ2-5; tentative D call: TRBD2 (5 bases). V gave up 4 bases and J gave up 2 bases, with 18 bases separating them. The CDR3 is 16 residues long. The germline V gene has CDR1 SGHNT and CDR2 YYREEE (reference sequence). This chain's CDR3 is CASSPSFGSGQETQYF. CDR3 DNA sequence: TGTGCCAGCAGCCCTTCCTTTGGAAGCGGTCAAGAGACCCAGTACTTC.

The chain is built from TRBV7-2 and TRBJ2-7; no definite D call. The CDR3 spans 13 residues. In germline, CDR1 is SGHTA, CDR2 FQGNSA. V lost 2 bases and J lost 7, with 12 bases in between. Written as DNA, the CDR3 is TGTGCCAGCAGCTTAATGGGCTTATGGGAGCAGTACTTC. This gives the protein CASSLMGLWEQYF.

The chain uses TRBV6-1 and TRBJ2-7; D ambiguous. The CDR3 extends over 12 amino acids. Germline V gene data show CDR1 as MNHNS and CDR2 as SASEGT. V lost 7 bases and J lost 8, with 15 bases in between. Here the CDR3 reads CASTSGIGQQYF. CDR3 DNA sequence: TGTGCCAGCACCTCTGGGATCGGGCAGCAGTACTTC.

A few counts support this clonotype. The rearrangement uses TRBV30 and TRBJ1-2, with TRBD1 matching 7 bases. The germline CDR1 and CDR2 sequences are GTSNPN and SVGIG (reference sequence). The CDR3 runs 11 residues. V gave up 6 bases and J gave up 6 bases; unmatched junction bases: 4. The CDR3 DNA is TGTGCCTGTACAGGGGTAAATGGCTACACCTTC. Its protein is CACTGVNGYTF.

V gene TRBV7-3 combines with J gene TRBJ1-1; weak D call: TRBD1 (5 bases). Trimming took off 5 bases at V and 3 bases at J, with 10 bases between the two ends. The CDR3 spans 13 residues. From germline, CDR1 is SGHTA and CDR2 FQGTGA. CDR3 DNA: TGTGCCAGCAGCGTCCGGGGGGACACTGAAGCTTTCTTT. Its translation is CASSVRGDTEAFF. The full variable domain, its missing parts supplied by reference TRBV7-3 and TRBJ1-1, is GAGVSQTPSNKVTEKGKYVELRCDPISGHTALYWYRQSLGQGPEFLIYFQGTGAADDSGLPNDRFFAVRPEGSVSTLKIQRTERGDSAVYLCASSVRGDTEAFFGQGTRLTVV.

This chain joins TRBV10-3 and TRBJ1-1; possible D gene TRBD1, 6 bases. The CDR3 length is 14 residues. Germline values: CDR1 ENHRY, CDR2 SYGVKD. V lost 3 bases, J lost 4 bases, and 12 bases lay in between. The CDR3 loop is CAISDTGRGTEAFF. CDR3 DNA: TGTGCCATCAGTGATACCGGCAGGGGCACTGAAGCTTTCTTT.

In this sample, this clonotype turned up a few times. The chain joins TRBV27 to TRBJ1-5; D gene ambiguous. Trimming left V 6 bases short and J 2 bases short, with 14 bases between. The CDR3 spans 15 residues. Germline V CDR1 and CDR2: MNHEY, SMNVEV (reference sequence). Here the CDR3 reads CASRPRGGGNQPQHF. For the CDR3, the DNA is TGTGCCAGCAGGCCTCGTGGTGGTGGCAATCAGCCCCAGCATTTT.

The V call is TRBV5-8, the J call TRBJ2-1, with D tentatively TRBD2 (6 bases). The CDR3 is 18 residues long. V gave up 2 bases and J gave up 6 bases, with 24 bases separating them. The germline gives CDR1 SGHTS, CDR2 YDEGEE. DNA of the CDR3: TGTGCCAGCAGCTTAACGGGGAGGTCCAGCGACCTCTCCAATGAGCAGTTCTTC. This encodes CASSLTGRSSDLSNEQFF.

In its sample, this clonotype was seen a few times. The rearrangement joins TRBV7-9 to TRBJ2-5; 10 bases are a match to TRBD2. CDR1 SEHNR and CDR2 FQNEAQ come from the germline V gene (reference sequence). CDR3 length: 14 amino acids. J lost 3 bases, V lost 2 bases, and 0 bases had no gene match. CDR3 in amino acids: CASSLLAGEETQYF. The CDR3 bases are TGTGCCAGCAGCTTACTAGCGGGGGAAGAGACCCAGTACTTC.

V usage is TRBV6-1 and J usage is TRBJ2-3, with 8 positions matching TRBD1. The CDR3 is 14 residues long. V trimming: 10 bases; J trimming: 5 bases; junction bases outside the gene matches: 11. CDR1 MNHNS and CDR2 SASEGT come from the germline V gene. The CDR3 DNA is TGTGCCACCCGATTCGGACAGGGAATAGATACGCAGTATTTT. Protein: CATRFGQGIDTQYF.